This TCR beta chain was profiled in a study of CD8+ T cells in alopecia areata. Deletions cut 7 bases from V and 3 bases from J, with 13 bases between. The V gene's germline CDR1 is SGHTA and CDR2 FQGNSA. The CDR3 consists of 13 residues. Treatment denoted: oral pan-JAK inhibitor, 5-10 mg twice daily. Isolated RNA was reverse transcribed into cDNA used as the sequencing template. Produced via immunoSEQ multiplex PCR; TCRdb's table is partial and in-frame only. The data contain 130,000 or so clones, around 87% of them singletons. This specimen was CD8+ T cells sorted from blood, taken at week 4, from a patient treated with tofacitinib. The sequence was obtained from a human donor with alopecia areata. The chain has TRBV7-2 and TRBJ2-7; weak D call: TRBD2 (6 bases). CDR3 region: CASTPPGVYEQYF. The DNA of the CDR3 is TGTGCCAGCACCCCCCCGGGGGTCTACGAGCAGTACTTC.